The 23 T cell receptor beta chains presented below share a single source sample, sequenced in a study of Graves' ophthalmopathy and Graves' hyperthyroidism. RNA transcripts were the source from which TCR beta CDR3 regions were amplified. HTBI primers served in a first-round RT-PCR, which a second-round multiplex PCR followed. TCRdb reprocessed the multiplex PCR reads via MiXCR and lists one record per CDR3 protein. The sample contains about 210,000 distinct CDR3 sequences, about 32% of which appear only once. Sequencing was performed on peripheral blood. Every receptor here comes from a man in his fifties or sixties with Graves' ophthalmopathy.

This clonotype was counted many times. The chain joins TRBV12-3 or TRBV12-4 to TRBJ1-2, with D possibly TRBD1 on 5 matching bases. The CDR3 runs to 13 residues. V was pared by 5 bases and J by 4 bases, with 11 bases between. CDR3 loop: CASSEGLLYGYTF. The CDR3 coding sequence is TGTGCCAGCAGTGAGGGGTTACTCTATGGCTACACCTTC.

CDR3 nucleotide sequence: TGTGCCAGCAGTCCAAGACTATGGAATCAGCCCCAGCATTTT. Protein: CASSPRLWNQPQHF. The chain is built from TRBV27 and TRBJ1-5; no clear D gene. Germline V gene data show CDR1 as MNHEY and CDR2 as SMNVEV (reference sequence). The CDR3 has 14 residues. The V end was cut by 5 bases, the J end by 4 bases, with 12 bases between.

This clonotype showed up many times. The J gene is TRBJ1-1, the V gene TRBV6-1, with unresolved D. Trimming took 6 bases from V and 1 from J, leaving 9 bases between them. The CDR3 is made up of 13 amino acids. In germline, CDR1 is MNHNS, CDR2 SASEGT. CDR3 coding DNA: TGTGCCAGCAGCGACCGCAAGAACACTGAAGCTTTCTTT. This translates into CASSDRKNTEAFF.

The rearrangement uses TRBV6-2 or TRBV6-3 and TRBJ1-3; D perhaps matches TRBD1 (5 bases). This CDR3 has 17 amino acids. Trimming took off 5 bases at V and 0 bases at J, with 17 bases between the two ends. Per the germline V gene, CDR1 is MNHEY and CDR2 is SVGEGT. Here the CDR3 reads CASSHPSGTASGNTIYF. CDR3 bases: TGTGCCAGCAGTCACCCGTCGGGGACCGCCTCTGGAAACACCATATATTTT.

This clonotype has ten or more counts. The chain recombines TRBV7-9 with TRBJ1-1; no clear D. Trimming took off 6 bases at V and 1 base at J, with 12 bases between the two ends. The CDR3 consists of 14 residues. Per the germline V gene, CDR1 is SEHNR and CDR2 is FQNEAQ (reference sequence). The CDR3 loop is CASRAPGGNTEAFF. Written as DNA, the CDR3 is TGTGCCAGCAGAGCTCCTGGTGGGAACACTGAAGCTTTCTTT.

This clonotype was seen only once. V usage is TRBV6-1 and J usage is TRBJ2-1, with 8 bases identical to TRBD2. The CDR3 loop spans 14 amino acids. The J segment lost 3 bases and the V segment lost 6 bases, leaving 4 bases of the junction unmatched. Germline V gene lookup returns CDR1 MNHNS and CDR2 SASEGT. CDR3 loop: CASRRGADYNEQFF. CDR3 nucleotide sequence: TGTGCCAGCAGGCGGGGGGCCGACTACAATGAGCAGTTCTTC.

There are many counts of this clonotype. The genes are TRBV6-2 or TRBV6-3 and TRBJ1-2, with D maybe TRBD1 (5 bases). Germline-derived CDR1 and CDR2 are MNHEY and SVGEGT. The ends were cut back, 3 bases at V and 2 bases at J, with 16 bases in the middle. This CDR3 is 16 amino acids long. The CDR3 loop is CASSYGGPRGNYGYTF. The CDR3 region has the DNA TGTGCCAGCAGTTATGGCGGACCACGGGGGAACTATGGCTACACCTTC.

The chain has TRBV12-3 or TRBV12-4 and TRBJ1-2; D gene unclear. The CDR3 consists of 11 residues. Trimming took off 8 bases at V and 8 bases at J, with 12 bases between the two ends. The CDR3 bases are TGTGCCAGCGGTTGGGGTGGGGGCTACACCTTC. Translated, it gives CASGWGGGYTF.

This clonotype was observed many times. The chain joins TRBV25-1 to TRBJ2-7; tentatively, D is TRBD2 (6 bases). CDR1 is MGHDK and CDR2 is SYGVNS in the germline V gene. The V end lost 6 bases, the J end lost 2 bases, and 11 bases lay between the germline ends. This CDR3 has 13 residues. The CDR3 nucleotides read TGTGCCAGCAGGGCGGGGTGGGCCTACGAGCAGTACTTC. It is translated as CASRAGWAYEQYF.

The V call is TRBV27, the J call TRBJ1-1; D ambiguous. Trimming shortened V by 6 bases and J by 0 bases, and 8 bases separated the two germline ends. The CDR3 covers 13 residues. Germline V gives CDR1 MNHEY, CDR2 SMNVEV (reference sequence). The CDR3 nucleotides are TGTGCCAGCAGGGACGGAGTGAACACTGAAGCTTTCTTT. Amino acids: CASRDGVNTEAFF.

The rearrangement links TRBV6-1 to TRBJ1-6; D might be TRBD1 (6 bases). The germline V and J ends were trimmed by 2 bases and 6 bases, with 14 bases remaining between them. In germline, CDR1 is MNHNS, CDR2 SASEGT. CDR3 size: 16 residues. This CDR3 is CASSELAGASNSPLHF. The CDR3 nucleotides read TGTGCCAGCAGTGAATTGGCAGGGGCGAGTAATTCACCCCTCCACTTT.

Written as DNA, the CDR3 is TGTGCCAGCAGTGTTTCAGTCGACTACGAGCAGTACTTC. As protein: CASSVSVDYEQYF. The genes are TRBV6-1 and TRBJ2-7; no firm D call. The V end lost 4 bases, the J end lost 3 bases, and 10 bases lay between the germline ends. Germline V gene sequence: CDR1 MNHNS, CDR2 SASEGT. The CDR3 covers 13 residues.

This clonotype was found many times. V is TRBV6-1 and J is TRBJ2-7; 8 nucleotides agree with TRBD2. The trim removed 3 bases at V and 9 bases at J, leaving 7 bases unmatched. The CDR3 has 13 residues. Germline V lookup: CDR1 MNHNS, CDR2 SASEGT. The DNA for the CDR3 is TGTGCCAGCAGTGAGGCTAGCGGGTATAGGCAGTACTTC. Its translation: CASSEASGYRQYF.

This clonotype has at least ten counts. Here the CDR3 DNA reads TGTGCCAGCAGCTTAGCGTCGCTACAAGAGACCCAGTACTTC. Protein: CASSLASLQETQYF. The gene calls are TRBV7-8 and TRBJ2-5, with D unresolved. V was shortened by 0 bases and J by 2 bases, with 7 bases between the two germline ends. Germline CDR1 reads SGHVS; CDR2 reads FQNEAQ. The length of the CDR3 is 14 residues. The full variable domain, with the rest looked up from reference TRBV7-8 and TRBJ2-5, is GAGVSQSPRYKVAKRGQDVALRCDPISGHVSLFWYQQALGQGPEFLTYFQNEAQLDKSGLPSDRFFAERPEGSVSTLKIQRTQQEDSAVYLCASSLASLQETQYFGPGTRLLVL.

This clonotype was counted ten times or more. V usage is TRBV3-1 and J usage is TRBJ1-1, with D maybe TRBD1 (6 bases). This CDR3 comprises 16 residues. Germline V CDR1 and CDR2: LGHDT, YNNKEL (reference sequence). Trimming pared 2 bases from V and 6 bases from J, leaving 19 bases between. The CDR3 DNA reads TGTGCCAGCAGCCAATCCGGCCAGGGGAGTTTCGCTGAAGCTTTCTTT. Translating it yields CASSQSGQGSFAEAFF.

V usage is TRBV12-3 or TRBV12-4 and J usage is TRBJ1-2; D not certain. This CDR3 has 14 amino acids. V lost 0 bases and J 6 bases, leaving 11 bases between the germline ends. CDR3 sequence: CASSLAGGNHGYTF. In DNA form, the CDR3 reads TGTGCCAGCAGTTTAGCCGGAGGGAACCATGGCTACACCTTC.

This clonotype was counted at least ten times. V is TRBV7-9 and J is TRBJ1-6; 7 positions match TRBD1. This CDR3 is built from 16 residues. V was pared by 5 bases and J by 4 bases, with 8 bases of the junction left unmatched. Germline-derived CDR1 and CDR2 are SEHNR and FQNEAQ (reference sequence). The CDR3 region has the DNA TGTGCCAGCAGCCGGGGACAGAATGATTATAATTCACCCCTCCACTTT. Its translation: CASSRGQNDYNSPLHF.

This clonotype was seen repeatedly, ten times or more. The chain couples TRBV6-1 to TRBJ1-1, with D possibly being TRBD1 (5 bases). Germline V gene sequence: CDR1 MNHNS, CDR2 SASEGT. This CDR3 is built from 13 residues. The ends were cut back, 6 bases at V and 4 bases at J, with 12 bases in the middle. The CDR3 is CASREGMGTEAFF. In nucleotides, the CDR3 is TGTGCCAGCAGGGAGGGGATGGGCACTGAAGCTTTCTTT.

The gene calls are TRBV12-3 or TRBV12-4 and TRBJ1-1, with TRBD1 as a possible D gene (5 bases). The CDR3 has 11 residues. V shed 4 bases and J shed 8 bases, with 8 bases lying between them. The CDR3 sequence is CASSSRGEAFF. In DNA form, the CDR3 reads TGTGCCAGCAGTTCCCGGGGGGAAGCTTTCTTT.

The table lists this clonotype with many counts. The rearrangement uses TRBV28 and TRBJ1-1; D gene unclear. Germline V gene data show CDR1 as MDHEN and CDR2 as SYDVKM. CDR3 length: 13 residues. Trimming left V 9 bases short and J 0 bases short, with 11 bases between. In DNA, the CDR3 is TGTGCCAGATACACCGGGATGAACACTGAAGCTTTCTTT. Translation gives CARYTGMNTEAFF.

This clonotype was counted ten times or more. The chain employs TRBV19 and TRBJ1-2; 8 nucleotides agree with TRBD1. Trimming took 7 bases from V and 5 from J; bases not matched to a gene: 9. The V gene's germline CDR1 is LNHDA and CDR2 SQIVND (reference sequence). This CDR3 is built from 14 residues. CDR3 coding DNA: TGTGCCAGTAACGCAGGACAGGGTGGTTATGGCTACACCTTC. Encoded protein: CASNAGQGGYGYTF.

This clonotype has at least ten counts. The chain joins TRBV15 to TRBJ1-5; 8 bases line up with TRBD1. CDR3 length equals 14 residues. With V trimmed by 8 bases and J by 4 bases, 7 bases remained unmatched. From germline, CDR1 is LNHNV and CDR2 YYDKDF (reference sequence). CDR3 sequence (DNA): TGTGCCACCCAGACAGGGGAGGGGAATCAGCCCCAGCATTTT. It codes for CATQTGEGNQPQHF. Supplemented by reference TRBV15 and TRBJ1-5, the full variable domain reads DAMVIQNPRYQVTQFGKPVTLSCSQTLNHNVMYWYQQKSSQAPKLLFHYYDKDFNNEADTPDNFQSRRPNTSFCFLDIRSPGLGDTAMYLCATQTGEGNQPQHFGDGTRLSIL.

The chain is built from TRBV6-1 and TRBJ2-7; the D call may be TRBD1 or TRBD2 (5 bases each). The CDR3 length is 14 residues. V dropped 7 bases and J dropped 0 bases, with 13 bases sitting between them. Germline lookup yields CDR1 MNHNS and CDR2 SASEGT. The CDR3 protein is CASKGTASSYEQYF. As DNA, the CDR3 is TGTGCCAGCAAGGGGACGGCGAGCTCCTACGAGCAGTACTTC.